The present entry profiles one T cell receptor beta chain with its context. The data derive from a study of blood T cell repertoires in COVID-19. On the study more broadly: Collection of acute and convalescent COVID-19 samples took place in the United States, Italy and Spain. T cells, B-cell-depleted T cells, or PBMCs supplied cDNA or gDNA.

The CDR3 is made up of 14 amino acids. CDR1 MNHNY and CDR2 SVGAGI come from the germline V gene (reference sequence). Trimming removed 8 bases from V and 8 bases from J; junction bases left unmatched: 9. Patients at the Seattle site were enrolled during active infection and followed longitudinally. Original analysis: For nucleated cells, counts were estimated from reference gene primer amplification. Using immunoSEQ multiplex PCR, the repertoire was profiled, and TCRdb retains in-frame clones only, with some absent. The V and J calls and clone size are taken from that table; D and trimming were inferred from the DNA. The table has 100,000 to 150,000 clones, 85% to 90% seen once.

The TCR was taken from a man in his 60s with COVID-19, enrolled during active disease. Sequencing used peripheral blood. This sequence joins TRBV6-6 and TRBJ1-2, with 12 bases fitting TRBD1. The CDR3 loop reads CASGAPGTGGGYTF. CDR3 sequence (DNA): TGTGCCAGCGGCGCCCCCGGGACAGGGGGCGGCTACACCTTC.